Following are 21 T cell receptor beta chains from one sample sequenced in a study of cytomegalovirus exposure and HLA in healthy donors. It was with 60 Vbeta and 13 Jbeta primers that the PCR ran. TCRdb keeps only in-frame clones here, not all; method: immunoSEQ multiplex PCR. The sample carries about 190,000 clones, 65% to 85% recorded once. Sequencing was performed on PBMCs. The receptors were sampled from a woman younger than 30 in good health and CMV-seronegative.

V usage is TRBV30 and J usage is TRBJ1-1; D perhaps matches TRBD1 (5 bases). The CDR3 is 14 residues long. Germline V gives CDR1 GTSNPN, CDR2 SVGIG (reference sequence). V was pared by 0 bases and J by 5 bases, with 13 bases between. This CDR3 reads CAWSVGTGGTEAFF. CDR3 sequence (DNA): TGTGCCTGGAGTGTAGGAACGGGGGGGACTGAAGCTTTCTTT.

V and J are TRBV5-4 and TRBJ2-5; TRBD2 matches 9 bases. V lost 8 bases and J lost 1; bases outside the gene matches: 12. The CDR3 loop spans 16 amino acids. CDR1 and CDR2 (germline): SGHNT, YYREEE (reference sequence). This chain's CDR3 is CASNVSPLAGQETQYF. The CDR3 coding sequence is TGTGCCAGTAACGTTTCCCCACTAGCGGGCCAAGAGACCCAGTACTTC.

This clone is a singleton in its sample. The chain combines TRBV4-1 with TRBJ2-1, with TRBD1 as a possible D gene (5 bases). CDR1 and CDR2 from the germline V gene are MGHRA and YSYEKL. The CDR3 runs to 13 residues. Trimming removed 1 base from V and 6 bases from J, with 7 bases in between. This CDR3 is CASSQVQGNEQFF. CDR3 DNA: TGCGCCAGCAGCCAAGTGCAGGGCAATGAGCAGTTCTTC.

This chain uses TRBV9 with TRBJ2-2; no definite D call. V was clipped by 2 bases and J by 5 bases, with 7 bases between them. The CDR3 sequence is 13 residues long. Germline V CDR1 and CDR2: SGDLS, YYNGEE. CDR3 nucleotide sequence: TGTGCCAGCAGCGTTGTCCAGACCGGGGAGCTGTTTTTT. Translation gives CASSVVQTGELFF.

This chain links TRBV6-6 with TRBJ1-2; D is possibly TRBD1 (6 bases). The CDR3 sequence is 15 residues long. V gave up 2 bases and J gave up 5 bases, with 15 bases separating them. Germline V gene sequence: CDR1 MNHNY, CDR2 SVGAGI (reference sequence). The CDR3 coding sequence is TGTGCCAGCAGTTACGGCGCAGGGGAAGTGTATGGCTACACCTTC. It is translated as CASSYGAGEVYGYTF.

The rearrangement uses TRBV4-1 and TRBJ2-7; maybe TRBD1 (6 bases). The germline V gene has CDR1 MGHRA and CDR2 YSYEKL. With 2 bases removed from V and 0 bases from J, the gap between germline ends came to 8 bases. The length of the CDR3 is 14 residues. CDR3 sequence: CASSQNRDSYEQYF. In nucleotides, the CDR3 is TGCGCCAGCAGCCAAAACAGGGACTCCTACGAGCAGTACTTC.

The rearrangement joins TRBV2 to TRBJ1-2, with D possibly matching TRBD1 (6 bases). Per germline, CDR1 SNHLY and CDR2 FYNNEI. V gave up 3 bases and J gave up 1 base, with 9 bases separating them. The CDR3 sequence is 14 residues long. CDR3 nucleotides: TGTGCCAGCAGTGACGACAGGATTAACTATGGCTACACCTTC. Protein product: CASSDDRINYGYTF.

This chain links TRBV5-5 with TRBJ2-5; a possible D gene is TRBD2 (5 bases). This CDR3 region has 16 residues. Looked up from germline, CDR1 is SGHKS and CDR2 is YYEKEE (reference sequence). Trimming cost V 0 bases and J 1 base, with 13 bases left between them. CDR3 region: CASSLGLLAGQETQYF. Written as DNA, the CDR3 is TGTGCCAGCAGCTTGGGACTACTGGCAGGCCAAGAGACCCAGTACTTC.

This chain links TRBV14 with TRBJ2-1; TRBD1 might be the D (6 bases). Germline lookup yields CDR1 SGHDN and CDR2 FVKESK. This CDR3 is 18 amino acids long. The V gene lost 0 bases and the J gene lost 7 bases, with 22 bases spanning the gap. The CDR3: CASSQERGSPLRGNEQFF. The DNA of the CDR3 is TGTGCCAGCAGCCAAGAGAGGGGGAGCCCCCTAAGGGGTAATGAGCAGTTCTTC.

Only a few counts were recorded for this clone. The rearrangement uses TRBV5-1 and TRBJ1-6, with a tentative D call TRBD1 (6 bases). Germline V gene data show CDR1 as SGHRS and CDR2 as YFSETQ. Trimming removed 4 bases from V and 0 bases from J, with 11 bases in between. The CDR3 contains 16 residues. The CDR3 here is CASSRTGSSYNSPLHF. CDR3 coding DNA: TGCGCCAGCAGCCGTACAGGGAGCTCCTATAATTCACCCCTCCACTTT. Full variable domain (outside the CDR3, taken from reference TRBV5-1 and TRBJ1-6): KAGVTQTPRYLIKTRGQQVTLSCSPISGHRSVSWYQQTPGQGLQFLFEYFSETQRNKGNFPGRFSGRQFSNSRSEMNVSTLELGDSALYLCASSRTGSSYNSPLHFGNGTRLTVT.

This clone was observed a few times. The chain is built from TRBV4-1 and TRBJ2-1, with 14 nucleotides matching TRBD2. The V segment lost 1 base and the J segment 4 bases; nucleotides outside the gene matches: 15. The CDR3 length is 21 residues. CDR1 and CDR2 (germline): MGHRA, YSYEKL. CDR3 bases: TGCGCCAGCAGCCAAGCTCGACTAGCGGGAGGGCCGGCTCGAGGGTACAATGAGCAGTTCTTC. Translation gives CASSQARLAGGPARGYNEQFF.

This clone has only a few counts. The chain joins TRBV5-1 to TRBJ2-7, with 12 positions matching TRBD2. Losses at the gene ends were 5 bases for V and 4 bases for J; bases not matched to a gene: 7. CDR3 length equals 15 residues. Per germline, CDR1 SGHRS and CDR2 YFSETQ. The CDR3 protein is CASRASGRAFYEQYF. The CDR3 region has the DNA TGCGCCAGCAGGGCTAGCGGGAGGGCATTTTACGAGCAGTACTTC.

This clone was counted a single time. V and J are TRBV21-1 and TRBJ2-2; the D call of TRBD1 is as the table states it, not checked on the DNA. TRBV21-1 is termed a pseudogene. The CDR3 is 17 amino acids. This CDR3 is CASSKALDRAYTGELFF. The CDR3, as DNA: TGTGCCAGCAGCAAAGCGCTAGACAGGGCTTACACCGGGGAGCTGTTTTTT.

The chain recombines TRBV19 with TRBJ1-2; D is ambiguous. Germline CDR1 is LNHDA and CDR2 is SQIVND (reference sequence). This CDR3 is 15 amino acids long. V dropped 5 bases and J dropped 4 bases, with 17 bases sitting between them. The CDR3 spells CASSFADTTFYGYTF. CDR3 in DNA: TGTGCCAGTAGTTTCGCCGACACGACATTCTATGGCTACACCTTC.

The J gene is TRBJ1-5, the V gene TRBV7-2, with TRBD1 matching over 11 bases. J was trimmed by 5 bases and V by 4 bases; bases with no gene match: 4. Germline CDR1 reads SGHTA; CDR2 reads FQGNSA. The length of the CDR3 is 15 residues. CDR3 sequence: CASSSRTGGDQPQHF. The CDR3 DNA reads TGTGCCAGCAGCTCAAGGACAGGGGGCGATCAGCCCCAGCATTTT.

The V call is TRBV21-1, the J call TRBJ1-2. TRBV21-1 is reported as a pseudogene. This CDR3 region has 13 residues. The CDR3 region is CASSERGRGCYTF. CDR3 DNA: TGTGCCAGCAGCGAACGAGGGAGGGGGTGCTACACCTTC.

CDR3 nucleotide sequence: TGTGCCAGTAAGGGACTAGCGGGAGGGCCCGCCACCGGGGAGCTGTTTTTT. Its protein product is CASKGLAGGPATGELFF. V usage is TRBV19 and J usage is TRBJ2-2; 16 bases are a match to TRBD2. Trimming removed 7 bases from V and 4 bases from J; junction bases left unmatched: 6. The CDR3 extends over 17 amino acids. Germline CDR1 and CDR2: LNHDA and SQIVND (reference sequence).

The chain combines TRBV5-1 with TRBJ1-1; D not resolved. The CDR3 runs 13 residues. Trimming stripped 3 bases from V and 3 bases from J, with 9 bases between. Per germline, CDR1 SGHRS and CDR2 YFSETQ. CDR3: CASSWALDTEAFF. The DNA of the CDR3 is TGCGCCAGCAGCTGGGCCCTTGACACTGAAGCTTTCTTT.

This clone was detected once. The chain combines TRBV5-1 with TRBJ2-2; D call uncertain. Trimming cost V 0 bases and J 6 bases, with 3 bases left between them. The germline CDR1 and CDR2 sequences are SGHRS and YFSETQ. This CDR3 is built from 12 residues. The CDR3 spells CASSLVAGELFF. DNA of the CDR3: TGCGCCAGCAGCTTGGTAGCCGGGGAGCTGTTTTTT.

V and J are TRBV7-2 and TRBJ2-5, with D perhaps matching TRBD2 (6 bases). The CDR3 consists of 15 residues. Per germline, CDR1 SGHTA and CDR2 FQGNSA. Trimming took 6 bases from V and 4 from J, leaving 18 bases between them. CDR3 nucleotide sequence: TGTGCCAGCAGAGAGACGGTTTCCGGGGGAGAGACCCAGTACTTC. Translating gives CASRETVSGGETQYF.

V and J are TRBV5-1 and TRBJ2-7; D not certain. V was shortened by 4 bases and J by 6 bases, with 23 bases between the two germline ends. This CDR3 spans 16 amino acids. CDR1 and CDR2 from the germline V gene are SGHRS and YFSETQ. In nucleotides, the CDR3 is TGCGCCAGCAGCCATTTGGTTACAGTCCCCGCGTTCGAGCAGTACTTC. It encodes CASSHLVTVPAFEQYF.